One sample yielded the 14 T cell receptor beta chains listed below, sequenced in a study of T cell changes during pregnancy in multiple sclerosis. Here immunoSEQ multiplex PCR was the method, and the copy in TCRdb shows in-frame clones only, minus some. The table has over 70,000 clones, 94% seen once. The sample here was peripheral blood, taken in the third trimester of pregnancy. The receptor source for this set is a female donor with multiple sclerosis, enrolled in a pregnancy study.

This clone was recorded only once. This rearrangement joins TRBV6-6 to TRBJ2-7; D is possibly TRBD2 (6 bases). The CDR3 is made up of 15 amino acids. Between the trimmed V and J ends, which lost 5 bases and 0 bases, there was a span of 14 bases. Per germline, CDR1 MNHNY and CDR2 SVGAGI (reference sequence). DNA of the CDR3: TGTGCCAGCAGTACAGCCGGGACTTCCTCCTACGAGCAGTACTTC. Protein: CASSTAGTSSYEQYF.

This chain uses TRBV28 with TRBJ2-1; D unresolved. This CDR3 comprises 15 residues. Per the germline V gene, CDR1 is MDHEN and CDR2 is SYDVKM. Deletions cut 3 bases from V and 6 bases from J, with 15 bases between. The chain's CDR3 is CASSLDIISFNEQFF. CDR3 nucleotide sequence: TGTGCCAGCAGTTTGGATATTATTAGCTTCAATGAGCAGTTCTTC.

The chain carries TRBV5-6 and TRBJ2-7, with D perhaps matching TRBD2 (6 bases). CDR3 length: 17 amino acids. Germline V gene data show CDR1 as SGHDT and CDR2 as YYEEEE. V lost 2 bases and J 6 bases, leaving 24 bases between the germline ends. CDR3 protein: CASSFYRGGMGVGEQYF. In nucleotides, the CDR3 is TGTGCCAGCAGCTTCTATCGGGGAGGTATGGGGGTAGGCGAGCAGTACTTC.

The rearrangement uses TRBV9 and TRBJ2-3; TRBD1 is a possible D gene (5 bases). The CDR3 is 13 residues long. Germline V gene data show CDR1 as SGDLS and CDR2 as YYNGEE. Trimming left V 3 bases short and J 5 bases short, with 10 bases between. CDR3 sequence: CASSAGQGDTQYF. The CDR3 coding sequence is TGTGCCAGCAGCGCTGGCCAGGGAGATACGCAGTATTTT. Filled out from reference TRBV9 and TRBJ2-3, the complete variable domain reads DSGVTQTPKHLITATGQRVTLRCSPRSGDLSVYWYQQSLDQGLQFLIQYYNGEERAKGNILERFSAQQFPDLHSELNLSSLELGDSALYFCASSAGQGDTQYFGPGTRLTVL.

The chain carries TRBV27 and TRBJ2-5, with 7 bases lining up with TRBD1. The CDR3 sequence is 16 residues long. The V and J ends lost 8 bases and 2 bases, in that order; junction bases with no gene match: 14. Germline V gives CDR1 MNHEY, CDR2 SMNVEV (reference sequence). The CDR3 DNA follows: TGTGCCAGCGGCAACACAAGACAGGGCAATCAAGAGACCCAGTACTTC. This sequence encodes CASGNTRQGNQETQYF.

The V call is TRBV11-2, the J call TRBJ1-1; D is undetermined. The ends were cut back, 1 base at V and 7 bases at J, with 10 bases in the middle. The CDR3 is 13 amino acids. Germline CDR1 and CDR2: SGHAT and FQNNGV. DNA for the CDR3: TGTGCCAGCAGCTTAGTTTATAGAAGTGAAGCTTTCTTT. Translating it yields CASSLVYRSEAFF.

The V and J genes are TRBV6-4 and TRBJ2-4; a weak D match, TRBD2 (6 bases). Germline assignment: CDR1 MRHNA and CDR2 SNTAGT. The CDR3 consists of 18 residues. Trimming removed 9 bases from V and 0 bases from J, with 24 bases in between. The CDR3 sequence: CARWLTPPGTVAKNIQYF. In DNA form, the CDR3 reads TGTGCCAGATGGCTTACACCCCCCGGGACTGTAGCCAAAAACATTCAGTACTTC.

The V and J genes are TRBV9 and TRBJ1-2, with D perhaps matching TRBD1 (6 bases). V lost 3 bases, J lost 10 bases, and 16 bases lay in between. The CDR3 totals 13 residues. Germline V gene lookup returns CDR1 SGDLS and CDR2 YYNGEE. The CDR3: CASSGERTESYTF. CDR3 in DNA: TGTGCCAGCAGCGGCGAGCGGACAGAATCCTACACCTTC.

This clone was seen just once. This chain uses TRBV5-1 with TRBJ2-3; D uncertain. The CDR3 totals 11 residues. Looked up from germline, CDR1 is SGHRS and CDR2 is YFSETQ. Trimming removed 4 bases at V and 5 bases at J, with 5 bases between. CDR3 in DNA: TGCGCCAGCAGCGCGCAAGATACGCAGTATTTT. It encodes CASSAQDTQYF.

Comments on this clone: Compared with germline, one end of the junction differs, possibly owing to a read error. The chain links TRBV7-2 to TRBJ1-1, with 9 bases aligning to TRBD1. Germline loops: CDR1 SGHTA, CDR2 FQGNSA. This CDR3 contains 15 residues. CDR3 coding DNA: TGTGCCGGCAGCTTGACCACAGGGGGCTTATCGGAAGCTTTCTTT. Protein sequence: CAGSLTTGGLSEAFF.

J is TRBJ2-1 and V is TRBV15, with D perhaps TRBD1 (5 bases). Germline V gene data show CDR1 as LNHNV and CDR2 as YYDKDF (reference sequence). Trimming cost V 0 bases and J 4 bases, with 10 bases left between them. The CDR3 is 15 amino acids. The CDR3 sequence: CATSRDRAQYNEQFF. CDR3 sequence (DNA): TGTGCCACCAGCAGAGACAGGGCGCAGTACAATGAGCAGTTCTTC.

V is TRBV12-5 and J is TRBJ2-7, with 12 bases that match TRBD1. The length of the CDR3 is 20 residues. The germline V gene encodes CDR1 LGHNT and CDR2 FRNRAP. The V and J ends lost 2 bases and 1 base, in that order; junction bases with no gene match: 15. The DNA of the CDR3 is TGTGCTAGTGGTTTGTTTCCGGGACAGGGGGCTCGGGTTAGGTCCTACGAGCAGTACTTC. The encoded protein is CASGLFPGQGARVRSYEQYF.

The rearrangement links TRBV27 to TRBJ2-7; D not resolved. The CDR3 runs to 13 residues. CDR1 MNHEY and CDR2 SMNVEV come from the germline V gene (reference sequence). V shed 2 bases and J shed 3 bases, with 8 bases lying between them. The CDR3 spells CASSLEYDYEQYF. The CDR3 DNA sequence: TGTGCCAGCAGTTTAGAGTATGACTACGAGCAGTACTTC.

The chain is built from TRBV6-6 and TRBJ2-1; D is unresolved. Germline V lookup: CDR1 MNHNY, CDR2 SVGAGI (reference sequence). This CDR3 has 16 residues. Trimming left V 2 bases short and J 2 bases short, with 13 bases between. CDR3 DNA: TGTGCCAGCAGTTACCTAGACCCTCGTACCTACAATGAGCAGTTCTTC. Translating it yields CASSYLDPRTYNEQFF.